The T cell receptor beta chain under discussion was sequenced for a study of shared clonotypes between healthy human individuals. The study, taken as a whole, reports: As a rule, naive subsets had a larger estimated richness than memory subsets. In the sorted subsets, rarefaction showed sequencing was incomplete despite large depth.

This table comes from immunoSEQ multiplex PCR, and its TCRdb copy is limited to in-frame clones, with some not included. The data hold roughly 650,000 clones, with 95% to 98% observed a single time. On this clone itself: Its antigen is undetermined.

Trimming left V 2 bases short and J 3 bases short, with 8 bases between. Per the germline V gene, CDR1 is MNHEY and CDR2 is SVGAGI. The CDR3 is 13 residues long. V and J are TRBV6-5 and TRBJ2-7, with TRBD1 as a possible D gene (5 bases). Sequencing used naive CD4+ T cells sorted from blood. Documented subset: CD45RA+ positively selected. The receptor comes from a young woman in good health. The CDR3 nucleotides read TGTGCCAGCAGTTACGACAGAAACTACGAGCAGTACTTC. Protein: CASSYDRNYEQYF.